The rows below give T cell receptor beta chains drawn from one sample of a study of T cells in Graves' hyperthyroidism and ophthalmopathy. TCRdb reanalysed the multiplex PCR reads using MiXCR and keeps one entry per CDR3 protein. The data show more than 300,000 distinct CDR3 sequences, roughly 20% seen once. Sequencing used blood. These receptors were obtained from a man aged 18 to 30 with Graves' ophthalmopathy. Both conserved end residues are part of each CDR3. A D gene is named only where the DNA matches it firmly. Clone sizes are given selectively: once, few, many, or a class where the clone is expanded.

>TRBD1|many|14|TRBV2|TRBJ1-1
CASRDGTGSTEAFF
TGTGCCAGCAGGGACGGGACAGGGAGCACTGAAGCTTTCTTT
>NA|many|15|TRBV7-8|TRBJ1-5
CASSLSTQGEQPQHF
TGTGCCAGCAGCTTAAGCACACAGGGCGAGCAGCCCCAGCATTTT
>NA|few|15|TRBV28|TRBJ1-2
CASSFLNEGDYGYTF
TGTGCCAGCAGTTTCCTTAATGAGGGCGATTATGGCTACACCTTC
>NA|many|13|TRBV2|TRBJ1-4
CATWDGVNEKLFF
TGTGCCACCTGGGACGGAGTTAATGAAAAACTGTTTTTT
>TRBD1|many|12|TRBV20-1|TRBJ1-2
CSASKGADGYTF
TGCAGTGCTAGCAAGGGGGCGGATGGCTACACCTTC
>NA|NA|15|TRBV4-1|TRBJ2-1
CASSPINGTTLEQFF
TGCGCCAGCAGCCCCATAAATGGGACCACCTTGGAGCAGTTCTTC
>NA|NA|14|TRBV12-3/TRBV12-4|TRBJ1-5
CASSRSDSNQPQHF
TGTGCCAGCAGCAGGTCAGATAGCAATCAGCCCCAGCATTTT
>NA|NA|17|TRBV27|TRBJ2-2
CASSKRTAGSNTGELFF
TGTGCCAGCAGTAAGCGAACGGCAGGGTCGAACACCGGGGAGCTGTTTTTT
>TRBD1|many|17|TRBV25-1|TRBJ2-3
CAPSGRGKTSSTDTQYF
TGTGCCCCCAGCGGCAGGGGGAAGACCTCTAGCACAGATACGCAGTATTTT
>NA|NA|15|TRBV20-1|TRBJ2-3
CSARGVGDWTDTQYF
TGCAGTGCTAGAGGGGTGGGGGATTGGACAGATACGCAGTATTTT
>NA|few|17|TRBV27|TRBJ1-5
CASSPLPAAWGNQPQHF
TGTGCCAGCAGTCCCCTCCCGGCAGCCTGGGGCAATCAGCCCCAGCATTTT
>NA|NA|17|TRBV4-1|TRBJ1-5
CASSHPLGVDKNQPQHF
TGCGCCAGCAGCCACCCCTTGGGGGTGGACAAGAATCAGCCCCAGCATTTT
>TRBD2|NA|16|TRBV7-9|TRBJ2-1
CASSRWTSGGRGEQFF
TGTGCCAGCAGCCGATGGACTAGCGGGGGGCGGGGTGAGCAGTTCTTC
>NA|NA|12|TRBV5-4|TRBJ2-2
CASAPPGGELFF
TGTGCCAGCGCCCCCCCGGGCGGGGAGCTGTTTTTT
>NA|NA|15|TRBV7-2|TRBJ2-2
CASSLGPTYTGELFF
TGTGCCAGCAGCTTAGGTCCAACTTATACCGGGGAGCTGTTTTTT
>NA|NA|14|TRBV4-1|TRBJ1-1
CASSQIGGGPRAFF
TGCGCCAGCAGCCAAATAGGAGGGGGACCGAGAGCTTTCTTT
>NA|many|14|TRBV20-1|TRBJ1-1
CSADAGTGYTEAFF
TGCAGTGCAGACGCCGGGACGGGATACACTGAAGCTTTCTTT
>NA|NA|17|TRBV4-2|TRBJ2-2
CASSQGAGLANTGELFF
TGTGCCAGCAGCCAGGGGGCCGGCCTCGCGAACACCGGGGAGCTGTTTTTT
>NA|few|14|TRBV9|TRBJ2-7
CASSAPGPSYEQYF
TGTGCCAGCAGCGCCCCTGGCCCCAGCTACGAGCAGTACTTC
>NA|many|16|TRBV11-1|TRBJ2-4
CASSLVGIEAKNIQYF
TGTGCCAGCAGCTTAGTGGGCATTGAAGCCAAAAACATTCAGTACTTC
>TRBD1|many|15|TRBV7-6|TRBJ1-5
CASSLGTGHNQPQHF
TGTGCCAGCAGCTTAGGGACAGGGCACAATCAGCCCCAGCATTTT
>NA|few|11|TRBV12-3/TRBV12-4|TRBJ2-7
CASSRHYEQYF
TGTGCCAGCAGTCGCCACTACGAGCAGTACTTC
>NA|many|14|TRBV6-1|TRBJ1-1
CASIQTGQNTEAFF
TGTGCCAGCATCCAGACAGGCCAGAACACTGAAGCTTTCTTT
>TRBD2|NA|14|TRBV6-1|TRBJ2-1
CASSRQTSGNEQFF
TGTGCCAGCAGCAGACAGACTAGCGGCAATGAGCAGTTCTTC
>NA|many|14|TRBV5-1|TRBJ1-5
CASSPDSGRPPQHF
TGCGCCAGCAGCCCTGATAGTGGCCGCCCCCCCCAGCATTTT
>NA|few|12|TRBV12-3/TRBV12-4|TRBJ1-6
CATRAGKTPLHF
TGTGCCACCAGGGCGGGGAAGACACCCCTCCACTTT
>NA|many|15|TRBV9|TRBJ1-1
CASSVVVTGNTEAFF
TGTGCCAGCAGCGTAGTGGTGACAGGTAACACTGAAGCTTTCTTT
>NA|many|15|TRBV27|TRBJ1-2
CASSLSTGRGYGYTF
TGTGCCAGCAGTCTCTCGACAGGCCGGGGCTATGGCTACACCTTC
>TRBD1|many|16|TRBV9|TRBJ1-1
CASSLDPTGRMAEAFF
TGTGCCAGCAGCTTGGACCCGACAGGGCGTATGGCTGAAGCTTTCTTT
>NA|NA|14|TRBV18|TRBJ1-4
CASSEGRMNEKLFF
TGTGCCAGCTCCGAGGGGAGGATGAATGAAAAACTGTTTTTT
>TRBD2|few|15|TRBV10-3|TRBJ2-1
CAIKPAGDKKGEQFF
TGTGCCATCAAGCCAGCGGGGGATAAAAAGGGTGAGCAGTTCTTC
>TRBD1|many|16|TRBV3-1|TRBJ2-5
CASSPSLGQLKETQYF
TGTGCCAGCAGCCCCTCCTTGGGACAGCTTAAAGAGACCCAGTACTTC
>TRBD1|few|14|TRBV20-1|TRBJ2-7
CSASSGTDVYEQYF
TGCAGTGCTAGTTCCGGGACAGACGTCTACGAGCAGTACTTC
>NA|many|13|TRBV12-3/TRBV12-4|TRBJ2-1
CASTRLDYNEQFF
TGTGCCAGCACCAGGTTAGACTACAATGAGCAGTTCTTC
>TRBD1|many|15|TRBV20-1|TRBJ2-4
CSARVQGTGASIQYF
TGCAGTGCTAGAGTTCAAGGGACAGGGGCCTCCATTCAGTACTTC
>NA|NA|13|TRBV30|TRBJ2-7
CAWSVGATLEQYF
TGTGCCTGGAGTGTTGGGGCGACGTTGGAGCAGTACTTC
>NA|many|15|TRBV9|TRBJ2-3
CASSVDEGTSDTQYF
TGTGCCAGCAGCGTAGATGAGGGCACCTCAGATACGCAGTATTTT
>NA|few|13|TRBV3-1|TRBJ1-5
CASSRTPNQPQHF
TGTGCCAGCAGCCGGACTCCCAATCAGCCCCAGCATTTT
>TRBD1|few|15|TRBV5-6|TRBJ2-7
CASSPGTGPPDEQYF
TGTGCCAGCTCGCCGGGGACAGGGCCACCCGACGAGCAGTACTTC
>NA|few|15|TRBV6-2/TRBV6-3|TRBJ2-7
CASSGHGGRGYEQYF
TGTGCCAGCAGTGGGCACGGGGGGCGCGGCTACGAGCAGTACTTC
>NA|NA|17|TRBV14|TRBJ2-3
CASSQLPSVASTDTQYF
TGTGCCAGCAGCCAATTGCCCTCGGTGGCTAGCACAGATACGCAGTATTTT
>TRBD2|few|18|TRBV19|TRBJ2-1
CASSIGASGGPIFNEQFF
TGTGCCAGTAGTATAGGGGCTAGCGGGGGGCCCATCTTCAATGAGCAGTTCTTC
>NA|many|15|TRBV6-1|TRBJ1-1
CASFAVTRVNTEAFF
TGTGCCAGCTTCGCCGTAACTAGGGTGAACACTGAAGCTTTCTTT
>NA|NA|16|TRBV7-6|TRBJ2-2
CASSLVVHANTGELFF
TGTGCCAGCAGCTTAGTGGTACACGCGAACACCGGGGAGCTGTTTTTT
>TRBD1|few|20|TRBV7-9|TRBJ2-6
CASSYADHPQQGAGANVLTF
TGTGCCAGCAGCTACGCGGATCATCCACAACAGGGGGCTGGGGCCAACGTCCTGACTTTC
>TRBD1|NA|20|TRBV10-3|TRBJ1-3
CAISEPKVLPWTGSGNTIYF
TGTGCCATCAGTGAGCCGAAGGTGCTCCCTTGGACAGGCTCTGGAAACACCATATATTTT
>NA|many|13|TRBV18|TRBJ2-7
CASSRIRDSVQYF
TGTGCCAGCTCACGCATCCGGGACTCCGTGCAGTACTTC
>TRBD2|NA|20|TRBV4-1|TRBJ2-1
CASSQAFLSGGAVSYNEQFF
TGCGCCAGCAGCCAAGCATTTCTCAGCGGGGGGGCGGTGTCCTACAATGAGCAGTTCTTC
>NA|many|16|TRBV3-1|TRBJ1-6
CASSQGRAGGNSPLHF
TGTGCCAGCAGCCAAGGACGGGCAGGCGGAAATTCACCCCTCCACTTT
>TRBD2|NA|16|TRBV10-3|TRBJ2-1
CAISEVPSGGGNEQFF
TGTGCCATCAGTGAGGTCCCTAGCGGGGGGGGAAATGAGCAGTTCTTC
>TRBD1|few|13|TRBV19|TRBJ2-7
CASSIWGQYEQYF
TGTGCCAGTAGTATCTGGGGACAGTACGAGCAGTACTTC
>NA|few|12|TRBV9|TRBJ2-3
CASSDFPDTQYF
TGTGCCAGCAGCGATTTTCCAGATACGCAGTATTTT